This T cell receptor (beta chain) came from a study of blood T cell repertoires in COVID-19 (dated by TCRdb to the early 2020s). At the level of the whole study: Samples from collaborators originated in the United States, Italy and Spain and spanned both the acute and convalescent phases of COVID-19. The material from the prospective study consisted of cDNA or gDNA derived from T cells, B-cell-depleted T cells, or PBMCs. Deeply sampled blood TCRbeta repertoires from subjects exposed to, actively infected with, or recovered from COVID-19 were included in the dataset. The repertoires were released in a freely available public database intended as a resource for research on the immune response to SARS-CoV-2. The samples were drawn from two sources: the first 160 participants of the ongoing ImmuneRACE study, and 950 to 1,500 subjects contributed by 6 global collaborators. Sample metadata almost always included a de-identified subject ID, COVID-19 status, age in years and sex. Where available, HLA class I and class II types were obtained from metadata supplied by the sample provider rather than from assay-based typing.

TCRbeta CDR3 regions were amplified from genomic DNA using the immunoSEQ Assay, a bias-controlled multiplex PCR. Per the source publication's procedure: Within the assay, amplification of reference gene primers was used to estimate how many nucleated cells each sample contained. To quantify the absolute abundance of each unique TCRbeta CDR3 rearrangement, sequence reads were collapsed and filtered. For each sample, productive Simpson clonality was calculated as the square root of Simpson's diversity index across productive rearrangements. The table comes from immuneACCESS by way of TCRdb, which keeps in-frame sequences with V and J called. Part of the clones is missing from these tables; in studies checked, under half for an unresolved V gene and the rest for unknown reasons. V, J and clone size reflect that table, while D and trimming were determined from the DNA. This sample holds a few hundred thousand clones; about 90% were observed only once. The leading ten clones occupy roughly 2.3% of the sample.

What the authors observed across the whole study: The amount of clinical and demographic metadata varied by source and participant and was provided uncurated.

Collaborating institutions collected whole blood in K2EDTA tubes following their own protocols. For TCRbeta analysis, collaborators shipped samples as frozen whole blood, isolated PBMCs, or DNA extracted from either of those sample types. As concerns this clone: Its target antigen remains unknown. Per-base quality was not reported, and no clone a single base away is much larger than it.

This TCR was recovered from a man between 18 and 35 years old with active or convalescent COVID-19. The sequencing input was peripheral blood.

The CDR3 has the sequence CASSSGTGLYEQYF. The bases are TGCGCCAGCAGCTCCGGGACAGGGCTCTACGAGCAGTACTTC. The sequence is built from TRBV5-1 and TRBJ2-7, with 9 bases matching TRBD1. CDR1 is given as SGHRS and CDR2 as YFSETQ, both from the germline V gene. V trim: 3 bases; J trim: 3 bases; unmatched bases: 4. The CDR3 holds 14 amino acids from the cysteine to the phenylalanine. The kept DNA is CDR3 alone, 42 bases in frame from the first base.